What follows is one T cell receptor beta chain and its context. CDR1 is SGHTA and CDR2 is FQGNSA in the germline V gene. The CDR3 has 16 residues. The data originate from a study of T cells expressing NK-cell markers. No DNA is given; TCRdb re-called the 5' RACE reads and lists each CDR3 protein once. The sample includes about 400,000 distinct CDR3 sequences. This chain connects TRBV7-2 to TRBJ1-1. This TCR came from a woman aged 45 to 65 in good health. Material for sequencing was blood T cells: a sorted CD56 or NKG2C T cell subset, CD4+ or CD8+ T cells, or bulk PBMC T cells (not recorded which). The CDR3 spells CASSTRGGLMNTEAFF.